The 20 T cell receptor beta chains below all came from one sample that was sequenced in a study of shared clonotypes between healthy human individuals. The protocol was immunoSEQ multiplex PCR, while the TCRdb copy is restricted to in-frame clones and leaves out a portion. The sample lists over 400,000 clones, about 72% occurring once. Sequencing input: PBMCs. Every receptor here comes from a woman aged 40 to 50 in good health. Some clones in this sample may be carry-over from other donors' samples.

For this clone: Relative to the germline gene, one junction end is altered; a read error may explain this. The chain links TRBV4-1 to TRBJ1-2; possibly TRBD1 for D (5 bases). CDR3 length: 16 residues. Germline V gene sequence: CDR1 MGHRA, CDR2 YSYEKL. The DNA of the CDR3 is TGCGCCAGCAGCCAAGAGGGGACGCATGCTAATTATGGCTACACCTTC. Translated, it gives CASSQEGTHANYGYTF.

DNA for the CDR3: TGCAGCGTCCCCACATCCGGCTCCTACAATGAGCAGTTCTTC. As protein: CSVPTSGSYNEQFF. This rearrangement joins TRBV29-1 to TRBJ2-1; D gene uncertain. The ends were cut back, 6 bases at V and 0 bases at J, with 12 bases in the middle. The germline gives CDR1 SQVTM, CDR2 ANQGSEA. This CDR3 has 14 residues.

The chain recombines TRBV10-2 with TRBJ2-2; a weak D match, TRBD1 (6 bases). From germline, CDR1 is WSHSY and CDR2 SAAADI. The CDR3 consists of 14 residues. The ends were cut back, 4 bases at V and 3 bases at J, with 9 bases in the middle. In nucleotides, the CDR3 is TGCGCCAGCAGTGTCAACAGGGACACCGGGGAGCTGTTTTTT. This codes for CASSVNRDTGELFF.

To note about this clone: Other nucleotide sequences from this sample produce the same CDR3. The chain carries TRBV28 and TRBJ2-2, with D perhaps being TRBD1 or TRBD2 (5 bases each). The CDR3 contains 13 residues. Germline-derived CDR1 and CDR2 are MDHEN and SYDVKM. Trimming stripped 9 bases from V and 0 bases from J, with 8 bases between. CDR3 sequence reads: CASSGPNTGELFF. The DNA of the CDR3 is TGTGCCAGTTCGGGGCCGAACACCGGGGAGCTGTTTTTT.

The chain recombines TRBV6-4 with TRBJ2-2, with a weak D call TRBD1 (6 bases). This CDR3 region has 18 residues. V gave up 0 bases and J gave up 5 bases, with 19 bases separating them. CDR1 and CDR2 (germline): MRHNA, SNTAGT. CDR3 bases: TGTGCCAGCAGTGACTCCCCAGGGAACTCCAGGGGAACCGGGGAGCTGTTTTTT. It yields the protein CASSDSPGNSRGTGELFF.

This clone appeared a single time. V is TRBV28 and J is TRBJ1-2, with D maybe TRBD1 (5 bases). Germline assignment: CDR1 MDHEN and CDR2 SYDVKM. This CDR3 has 13 amino acids. Trimming removed 6 bases from V and 4 bases from J, with 12 bases in between. In DNA, the CDR3 is TGTGCCAGCAGAAAGTCCGGGACCTATGGCTACACCTTC. Residues: CASRKSGTYGYTF.

This clone was counted once. The J gene is TRBJ1-2, the V gene TRBV30, with D perhaps matching TRBD1 (5 bases). This CDR3 is 14 amino acids long. V was cut by 0 bases and J by 1 base, with 9 bases left in between. Germline CDR1 GTSNPN, CDR2 SVGIG (reference sequence). CDR3 loop: CAWSVGHNNYGYTF. Written as DNA, the CDR3 is TGTGCCTGGAGTGTTGGACATAATAACTATGGCTACACCTTC.

This clone was observed at least ten times. The chain uses TRBV11-2 and TRBJ2-5, with D unresolved. Germline V lookup: CDR1 SGHAT, CDR2 FQNNGV. V lost 3 bases, J lost 5 bases, and 10 bases lay in between. The length of the CDR3 is 13 residues. CDR3 loop: CASSFGPPETQYF. DNA for the CDR3: TGTGCCAGCAGCTTCGGACCCCCGGAGACCCAGTACTTC.

The gene calls are TRBV7-9 and TRBJ2-5, with TRBD2 matching 10 bases. The CDR3 extends over 16 amino acids. Germline assignment: CDR1 SEHNR and CDR2 FQNEAQ (reference sequence). V gave up 0 bases and J gave up 5 bases; unmatched junction bases: 6. The CDR3 is CASSLALAGVGETQYF. The CDR3 nucleotides are TGTGCCAGCAGCTTAGCGCTAGCGGGAGTTGGGGAGACCCAGTACTTC.

The chain combines TRBV28 with TRBJ1-1; TRBD1 aligns across 12 bases. V shed 5 bases, J shed 4 bases, and the junction held 8 bases outside the gene matches. Germline V gene data show CDR1 as MDHEN and CDR2 as SYDVKM. CDR3 length equals 16 residues. The DNA for the CDR3 is TGTGCCAGCAGTCTCGGGACAGGGGGCACGGCCACTGAAGCTTTCTTT. Translation gives CASSLGTGGTATEAFF.

V usage is TRBV2 and J usage is TRBJ2-7; 13 nucleotides match TRBD2. Losses at the gene ends were 1 base for V and 7 bases for J; bases not matched to a gene: 4. The CDR3 loop spans 15 amino acids. CDR1 and CDR2 (germline): SNHLY, FYNNEI. The CDR3 DNA is TGTGCCAGCAGTGAAGGACTAGCGGGAGGAGGGGAGCAGTACTTC. Protein product: CASSEGLAGGGEQYF. Together with reference TRBV2 and TRBJ2-7, the CDR3 gives the full variable domain: EPEVTQTPSHQVTQMGQEVILRCVPISNHLYFYWYRQILGQKVEFLVSFYNNEISEKSEIFDDQFSVERPDGSNFTLKIRSTKLEDSAMYFCASSEGLAGGGEQYFGPGTRLTVT.

The J gene is TRBJ1-1, the V gene TRBV14, with D unclear. Trimming stripped 4 bases from V and 2 bases from J, with 8 bases between. Germline-derived CDR1 and CDR2 are SGHDN and FVKESK. The CDR3 sequence is 13 residues long. The DNA of the CDR3 is TGTGCCAGCAGCCTAGATCATAACACTGAAGCTTTCTTT. Amino acids: CASSLDHNTEAFF.

The rearrangement uses TRBV6-6 and TRBJ2-7; 12 bases match TRBD2. CDR1 MNHNY and CDR2 SVGAGI come from the germline V gene (reference sequence). Trimming cost V 4 bases and J 0 bases; bases outside gene matches: 1. CDR3 length: 15 amino acids. The CDR3 bases are TGTGCCAGCAGTTCGACTAGCGGGAGCTCCTACGAGCAGTACTTC. Protein sequence: CASSSTSGSSYEQYF.

This chain links TRBV19 with TRBJ2-3; D gene ambiguous. The CDR3 length is 12 residues. Trimming removed 4 bases at V and 2 bases at J, with 4 bases between. In germline, CDR1 is LNHDA, CDR2 SQIVND (reference sequence). The CDR3 here is CASSTFTDTQYF. CDR3 bases: TGTGCCAGTAGTACTTTCACAGATACGCAGTATTTT.

This clone was recorded only once. The rearrangement links TRBV15 to TRBJ1-2; D is unclear. Germline V CDR1 and CDR2: LNHNV, YYDKDF (reference sequence). Trimming took 4 bases from V and 2 from J, leaving 17 bases between them. The CDR3 totals 16 residues. CDR3 DNA sequence: TGTGCCACCAGCAATAAGTTCGACGCAACCAACTATGGCTACACCTTC. Protein product: CATSNKFDATNYGYTF.

This chain uses TRBV21-1 with TRBJ2-3; TRBD2, the D gene given by the table, was not confirmed from the DNA. TRBV21-1 is recorded as a pseudogene. CDR3 length equals 14 residues. CDR3 sequence reads: CASSKTWPRDTQYF. As DNA, the CDR3 is TGTGCCAGCAGCAAAACCTGGCCGAGGGATACGCAGTATTTT.

This clone came up once. The chain has TRBV19 and TRBJ2-1; 11 bases align to TRBD2. This CDR3 region has 13 residues. Germline CDR1 LNHDA, CDR2 SQIVND (reference sequence). With V trimmed by 6 bases and J by 9 bases, 4 bases remained unmatched. The CDR3 region has the DNA TGTGCCAGTAGGACTAGCGGGATGGTTGAGCAGTTCTTC. Translated: CASRTSGMVEQFF.

The chain employs TRBV9 and TRBJ2-5, with a possible D match to TRBD1 (6 bases). Trimming stripped 0 bases from V and 5 bases from J, with 14 bases between. Per germline, CDR1 SGDLS and CDR2 YYNGEE. CDR3 size: 15 residues. CDR3 protein: CASSVGVRGLETQYF. Written as DNA, the CDR3 is TGTGCCAGCAGCGTAGGGGTGAGGGGGTTGGAGACCCAGTACTTC.

The chain links TRBV5-1 to TRBJ2-1, with 11 bases matching TRBD2. Germline assignment: CDR1 SGHRS and CDR2 YFSETQ. The CDR3 length is 15 residues. Losses at the gene ends were 3 bases for V and 5 bases for J; bases not matched to a gene: 4. The CDR3 here is CASSSGLAGNNEQFF. CDR3 in DNA: TGCGCCAGCAGCTCCGGACTAGCGGGCAACAATGAGCAGTTCTTC.

The chain joins TRBV27 to TRBJ2-2, with 8 bases matching TRBD1. The CDR3 spans 15 residues. J gave up 4 bases and V 5 bases, and 6 bases lay outside the gene matches. CDR1 MNHEY and CDR2 SMNVEV come from the germline V gene (reference sequence). For the CDR3, the DNA is TGTGCCAGCAGTCAAGAGACAGGGGTCACCGGGGAGCTGTTTTTT. It specifies CASSQETGVTGELFF.